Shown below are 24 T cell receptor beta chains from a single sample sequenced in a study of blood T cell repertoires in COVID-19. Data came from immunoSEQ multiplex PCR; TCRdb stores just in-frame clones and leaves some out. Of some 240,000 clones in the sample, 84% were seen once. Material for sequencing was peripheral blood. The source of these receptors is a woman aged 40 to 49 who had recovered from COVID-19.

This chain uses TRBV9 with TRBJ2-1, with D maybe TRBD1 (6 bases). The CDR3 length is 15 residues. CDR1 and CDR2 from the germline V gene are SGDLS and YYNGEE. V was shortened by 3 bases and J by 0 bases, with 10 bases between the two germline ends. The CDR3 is CASSAQGSSYNEQFF. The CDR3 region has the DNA TGTGCCAGCAGCGCTCAGGGGAGCTCCTACAATGAGCAGTTCTTC.

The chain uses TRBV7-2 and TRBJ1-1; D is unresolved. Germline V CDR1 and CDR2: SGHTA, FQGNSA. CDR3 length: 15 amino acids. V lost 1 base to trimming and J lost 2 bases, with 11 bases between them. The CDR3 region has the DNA TGTGCCAGCAGCTTAGGTCTCGGCGGAAACACTGAAGCTTTCTTT. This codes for CASSLGLGGNTEAFF.

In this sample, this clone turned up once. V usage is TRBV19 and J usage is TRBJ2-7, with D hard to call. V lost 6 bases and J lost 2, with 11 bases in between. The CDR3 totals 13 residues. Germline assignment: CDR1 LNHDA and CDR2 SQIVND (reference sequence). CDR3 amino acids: CASSSDLAYEQYF. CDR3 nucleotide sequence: TGTGCCAGTAGCTCAGACTTGGCCTACGAGCAGTACTTC.

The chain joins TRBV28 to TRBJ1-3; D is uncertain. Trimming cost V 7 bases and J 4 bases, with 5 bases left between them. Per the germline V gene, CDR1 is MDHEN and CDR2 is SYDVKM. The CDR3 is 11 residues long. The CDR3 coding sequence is TGTGCCAGCAAAGCGGGAAACACCATATATTTT. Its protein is CASKAGNTIYF.

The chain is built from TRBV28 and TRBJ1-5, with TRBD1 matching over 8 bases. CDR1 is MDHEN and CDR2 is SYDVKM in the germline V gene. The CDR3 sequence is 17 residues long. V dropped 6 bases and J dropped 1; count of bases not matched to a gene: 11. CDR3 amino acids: CASSRGQGEVSNQPQHF. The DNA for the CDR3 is TGTGCCAGCAGCCGAGGACAGGGAGAGGTAAGCAATCAGCCCCAGCATTTT. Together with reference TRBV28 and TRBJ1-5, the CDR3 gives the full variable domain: DVKVTQSSRYLVKRTGEKVFLECVQDMDHENMFWYRQDPGLGLRLIYFSYDVKMKEKGDIPEGYSVSREKKERFSLILESASTNQTSMYLCASSRGQGEVSNQPQHFGDGTRLSIL.

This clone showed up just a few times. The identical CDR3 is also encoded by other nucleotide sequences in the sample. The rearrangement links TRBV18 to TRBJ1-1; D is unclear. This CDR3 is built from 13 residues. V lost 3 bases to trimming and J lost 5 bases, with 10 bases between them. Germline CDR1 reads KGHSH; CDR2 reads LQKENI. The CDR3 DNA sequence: TGTGCCAGCTCACCCACTCCGGAGACTGAAGCTTTCTTT. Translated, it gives CASSPTPETEAFF. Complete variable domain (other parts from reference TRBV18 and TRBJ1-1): NAGVMQNPRHLVRRRGQEARLRCSPMKGHSHVYWYRQLPEEGLKFMVYLQKENIIDESGMPKERFSAEFPKEGPSILRIQQVVRGDSAAYFCASSPTPETEAFFGQGTRLTVV.

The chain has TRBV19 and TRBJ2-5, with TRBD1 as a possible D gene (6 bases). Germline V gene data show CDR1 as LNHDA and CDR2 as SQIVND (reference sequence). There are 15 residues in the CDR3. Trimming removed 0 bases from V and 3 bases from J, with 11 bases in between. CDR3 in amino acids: CASSIDRGTKETQYF. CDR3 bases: TGTGCCAGTAGTATAGATCGAGGGACAAAAGAGACCCAGTACTTC.

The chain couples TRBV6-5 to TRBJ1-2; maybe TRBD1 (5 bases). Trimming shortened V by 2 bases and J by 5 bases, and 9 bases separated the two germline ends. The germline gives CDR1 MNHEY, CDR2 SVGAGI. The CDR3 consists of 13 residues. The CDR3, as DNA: TGTGCCAGCAGTTACGGGGCGGAATATGGCTACACCTTC. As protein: CASSYGAEYGYTF.

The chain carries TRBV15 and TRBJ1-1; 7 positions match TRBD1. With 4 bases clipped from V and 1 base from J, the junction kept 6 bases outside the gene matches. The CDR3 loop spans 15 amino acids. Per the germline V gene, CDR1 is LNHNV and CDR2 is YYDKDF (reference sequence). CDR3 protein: CATSIKTGTNTEAFF. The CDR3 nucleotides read TGTGCCACCAGCATAAAGACAGGGACGAACACTGAAGCTTTCTTT. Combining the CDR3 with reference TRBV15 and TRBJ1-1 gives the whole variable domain DAMVIQNPRYQVTQFGKPVTLSCSQTLNHNVMYWYQQKSSQAPKLLFHYYDKDFNNEADTPDNFQSRRPNTSFCFLDIRSPGLGDTAMYLCATSIKTGTNTEAFFGQGTRLTVV.

CDR3: CASSSLAGGSYEQYF. The CDR3 DNA reads as TGTGCCAGCAGCTCCCTAGCGGGGGGCTCCTACGAGCAGTACTTC. J is TRBJ2-7 and V is TRBV5-4; 11 bases match TRBD2. After removal of 3 bases from V and 0 bases from J, the junction contained 2 bases not matched to a gene. Per germline, CDR1 SGHNT and CDR2 YYREEE (reference sequence). The CDR3 runs to 15 residues.

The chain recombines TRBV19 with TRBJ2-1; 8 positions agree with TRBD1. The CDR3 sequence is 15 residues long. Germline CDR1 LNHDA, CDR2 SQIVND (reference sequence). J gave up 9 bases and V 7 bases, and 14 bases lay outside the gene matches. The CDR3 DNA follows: TGTGCCAGTAACCCGGGACAGGTTTTTTTTGGTGAGCAGTTCTTC. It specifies CASNPGQVFFGEQFF.

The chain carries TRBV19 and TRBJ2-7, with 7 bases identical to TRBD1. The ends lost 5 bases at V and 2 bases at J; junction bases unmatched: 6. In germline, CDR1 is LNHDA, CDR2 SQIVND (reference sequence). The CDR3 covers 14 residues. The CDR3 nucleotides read TGTGCCAGTAGTGAAGGACAGGCGCCCTACGAGCAGTACTTC. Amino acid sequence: CASSEGQAPYEQYF. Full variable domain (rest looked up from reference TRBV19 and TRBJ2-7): DGGITQSPKYLFRKEGQNVTLSCEQNLNHDAMYWYRQDPGQGLRLIYYSQIVNDFQKGDIAEGYSVSREKKESFPLTVTSAQKNPTAFYLCASSEGQAPYEQYFGPGTRLTVT.

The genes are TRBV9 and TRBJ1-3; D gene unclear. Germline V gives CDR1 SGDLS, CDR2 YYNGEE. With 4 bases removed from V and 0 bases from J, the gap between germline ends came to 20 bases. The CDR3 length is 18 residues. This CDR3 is CASSSRGWGRRSGNTIYF. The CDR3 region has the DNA TGTGCCAGCAGCTCCCGAGGGTGGGGTCGGCGCTCTGGAAACACCATATATTTT.

The CDR3 bases are TGTGCCAGCTCATCCGGGACAGGGGCCACCGGGGAGCTGTTTTTT. Its translation: CASSSGTGATGELFF. This chain joins TRBV18 and TRBJ2-2; 10 bases agree with TRBD1. Germline V gene data show CDR1 as KGHSH and CDR2 as LQKENI. The CDR3 totals 15 residues. The junction had 4 bases not matched to a gene; V was cut back by 5 bases and J by 4 bases.

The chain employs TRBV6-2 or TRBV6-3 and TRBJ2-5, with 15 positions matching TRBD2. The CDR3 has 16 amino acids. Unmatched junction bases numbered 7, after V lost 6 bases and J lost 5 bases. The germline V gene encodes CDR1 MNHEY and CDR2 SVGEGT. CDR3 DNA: TGTGCCAGCAGCCGGACTAGCGGGGGGGCCGGGGAGACCCAGTACTTC. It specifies CASSRTSGGAGETQYF.

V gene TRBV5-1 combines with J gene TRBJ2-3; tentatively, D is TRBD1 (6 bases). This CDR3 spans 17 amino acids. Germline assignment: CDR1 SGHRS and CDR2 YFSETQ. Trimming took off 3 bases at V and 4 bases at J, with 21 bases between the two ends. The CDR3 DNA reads TGCGCCAGCAGCTCTACCCCCGGGCTACAGGGCGCAGATACGCAGTATTTT. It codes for CASSSTPGLQGADTQYF. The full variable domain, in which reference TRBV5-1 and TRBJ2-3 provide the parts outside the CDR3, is KAGVTQTPRYLIKTRGQQVTLSCSPISGHRSVSWYQQTPGQGLQFLFEYFSETQRNKGNFPGRFSGRQFSNSRSEMNVSTLELGDSALYLCASSSTPGLQGADTQYFGPGTRLTVL.

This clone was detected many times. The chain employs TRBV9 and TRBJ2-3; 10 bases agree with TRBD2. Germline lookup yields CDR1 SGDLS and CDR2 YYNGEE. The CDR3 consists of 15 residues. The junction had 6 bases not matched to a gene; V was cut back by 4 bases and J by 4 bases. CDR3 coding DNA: TGTGCCAGCAGCTTGGGACTAGCGAAGGCAGATACGCAGTATTTT. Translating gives CASSLGLAKADTQYF.

The CDR3 region has the DNA TGCGCCAGCAGCCTTGGACTAGCGGGGACCACAGATACGCAGTATTTT. This encodes CASSLGLAGTTDTQYF. This rearrangement joins TRBV5-1 to TRBJ2-3, with TRBD2 matching over 12 bases. Germline loops: CDR1 SGHRS, CDR2 YFSETQ. There are 16 residues in the CDR3. V shed 4 bases and J 2 bases; nucleotides not matched to a gene: 5.

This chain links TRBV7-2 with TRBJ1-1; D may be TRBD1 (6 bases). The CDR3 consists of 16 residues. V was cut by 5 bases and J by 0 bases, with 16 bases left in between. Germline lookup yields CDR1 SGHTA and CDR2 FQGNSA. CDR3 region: CASSGQPAGLNTEAFF. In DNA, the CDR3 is TGTGCCAGCAGCGGACAGCCGGCAGGGCTGAACACTGAAGCTTTCTTT.

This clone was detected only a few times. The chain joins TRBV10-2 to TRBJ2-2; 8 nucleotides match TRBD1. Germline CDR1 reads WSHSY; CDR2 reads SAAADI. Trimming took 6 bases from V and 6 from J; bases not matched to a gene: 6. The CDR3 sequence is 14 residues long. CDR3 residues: CASREDRDSGELFF. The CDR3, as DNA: TGCGCCAGCAGAGAGGACAGGGATTCCGGGGAGCTGTTTTTT.

The CDR3 reads CASSPATGGKNIQYF. CDR3 nucleotide sequence: TGTGCCAGCAGCCCCGCGACAGGGGGCAAAAACATTCAGTACTTC. V usage is TRBV13 and J usage is TRBJ2-4; 9 nucleotides match TRBD1. J lost 3 bases, V lost 5 bases, and 5 bases had no gene match. The CDR3 covers 15 residues. The V gene's germline CDR1 is PRHDT and CDR2 FYEKMQ (reference sequence). The whole variable domain, filled in from reference TRBV13 and TRBJ2-4, reads AAGVIQSPRHLIKEKRETATLKCYPIPRHDTVYWYQQGPGQDPQFLISFYEKMQSDKGSIPDRFSAQQFSDYHSELNMSSLELGDSALYFCASSPATGGKNIQYFGAGTRLSVL.

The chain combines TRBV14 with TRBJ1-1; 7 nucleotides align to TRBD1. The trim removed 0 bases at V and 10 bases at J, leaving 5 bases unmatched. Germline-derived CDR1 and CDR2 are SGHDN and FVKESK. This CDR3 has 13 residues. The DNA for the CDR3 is TGTGCCAGCAGCCAAGAAGGGGGCGTTTCAGCTTTCTTT. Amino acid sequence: CASSQEGGVSAFF.

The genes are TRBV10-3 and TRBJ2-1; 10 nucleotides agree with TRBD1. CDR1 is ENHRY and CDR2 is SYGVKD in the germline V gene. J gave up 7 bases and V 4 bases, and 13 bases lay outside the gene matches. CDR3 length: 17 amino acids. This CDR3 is CAISGKDRDRGSNEQFF. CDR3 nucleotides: TGTGCCATCAGTGGAAAAGACCGGGACAGGGGTTCAAATGAGCAGTTCTTC.

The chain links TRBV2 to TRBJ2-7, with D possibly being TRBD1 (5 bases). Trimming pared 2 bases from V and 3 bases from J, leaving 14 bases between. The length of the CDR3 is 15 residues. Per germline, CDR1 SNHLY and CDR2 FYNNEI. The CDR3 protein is CASSEFVSGIYEQYF. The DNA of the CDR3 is TGTGCCAGCAGTGAATTTGTTTCAGGGATCTACGAGCAGTACTTC.